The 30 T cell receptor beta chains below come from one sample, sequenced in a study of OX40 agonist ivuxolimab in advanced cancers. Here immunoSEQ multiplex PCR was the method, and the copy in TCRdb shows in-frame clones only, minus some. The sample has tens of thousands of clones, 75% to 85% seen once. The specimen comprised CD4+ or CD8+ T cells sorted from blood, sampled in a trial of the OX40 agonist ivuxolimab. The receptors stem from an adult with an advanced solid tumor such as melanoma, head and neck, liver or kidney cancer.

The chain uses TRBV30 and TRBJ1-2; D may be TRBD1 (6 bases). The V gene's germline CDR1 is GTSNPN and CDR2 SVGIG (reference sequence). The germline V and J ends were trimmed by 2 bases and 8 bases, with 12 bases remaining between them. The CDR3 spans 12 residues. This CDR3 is CAWSPGAQGYTF. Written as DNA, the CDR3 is TGTGCCTGGAGTCCAGGGGCCCAAGGCTACACCTTC. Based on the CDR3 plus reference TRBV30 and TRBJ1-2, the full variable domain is SQTIHQWPATLVQPVGSPLSLECTVEGTSNPNLYWYRQAAGRGLQLLFYSVGIGQISSEVPQNLSASRPQDRQFILSSKKLLLSDSGFYLCAWSPGAQGYTFGSGTRLTVV.

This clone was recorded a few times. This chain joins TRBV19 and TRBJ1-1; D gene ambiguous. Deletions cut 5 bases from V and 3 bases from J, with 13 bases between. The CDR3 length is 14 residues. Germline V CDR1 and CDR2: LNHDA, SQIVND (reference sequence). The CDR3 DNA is TGTGCCAGTAGTGCCACTGACGGGTACACTGAAGCTTTCTTT. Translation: CASSATDGYTEAFF.

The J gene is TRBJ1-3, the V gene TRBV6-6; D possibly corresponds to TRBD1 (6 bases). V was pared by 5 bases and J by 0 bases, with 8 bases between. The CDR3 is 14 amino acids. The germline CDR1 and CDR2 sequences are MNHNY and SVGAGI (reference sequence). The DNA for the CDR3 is TGTGCCAGCAGTCAGGGGTTCTCTGGAAACACCATATATTTT. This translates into CASSQGFSGNTIYF.

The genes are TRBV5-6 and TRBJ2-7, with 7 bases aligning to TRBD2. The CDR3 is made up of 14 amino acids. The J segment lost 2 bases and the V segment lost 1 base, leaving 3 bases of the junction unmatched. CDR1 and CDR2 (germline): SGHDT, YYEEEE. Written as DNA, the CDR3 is TGTGCCAGCAGCTTGAGCGGGGCAACCTACGAGCAGTACTTC. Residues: CASSLSGATYEQYF.

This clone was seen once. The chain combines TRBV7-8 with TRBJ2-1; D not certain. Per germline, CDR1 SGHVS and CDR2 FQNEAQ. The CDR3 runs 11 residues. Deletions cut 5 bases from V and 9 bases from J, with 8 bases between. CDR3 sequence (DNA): TGTGCCAGCAGCCATGACTCTGAGCAGTTCTTC. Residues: CASSHDSEQFF.

CDR3 bases: TGTGCCAGCTCAAAGTCATGGAGGGATGAGCAGTTCTTC. It yields the protein CASSKSWRDEQFF. The J gene is TRBJ2-1, the V gene TRBV6-5, with D possibly being TRBD2 (6 bases). Trimming pared 8 bases from V and 8 bases from J, leaving 16 bases between. Germline V CDR1 and CDR2: MNHEY, SVGAGI. CDR3 length: 13 residues.

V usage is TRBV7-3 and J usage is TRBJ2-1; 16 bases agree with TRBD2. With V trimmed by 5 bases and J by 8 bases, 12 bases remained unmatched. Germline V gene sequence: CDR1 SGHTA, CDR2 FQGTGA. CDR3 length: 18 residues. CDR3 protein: CASSPPPGLAGGPYEQFF. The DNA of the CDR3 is TGTGCCAGCAGCCCACCCCCGGGACTAGCGGGAGGGCCCTATGAGCAGTTCTTC. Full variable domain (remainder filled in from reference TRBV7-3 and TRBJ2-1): GAGVSQTPSNKVTEKGKYVELRCDPISGHTALYWYRQSLGQGPEFLIYFQGTGAADDSGLPNDRFFAVRPEGSVSTLKIQRTERGDSAVYLCASSPPPGLAGGPYEQFFGPGTRLTVL.

The DNA of the CDR3 is TGTGCCAGCAGCCTAGGAGGCGGGGCCCCAGATACGCAGTATTTT. It is translated as CASSLGGGAPDTQYF. The chain is built from TRBV7-3 and TRBJ2-3, with TRBD2 as a possible D gene (6 bases). This CDR3 spans 15 amino acids. Germline V CDR1 and CDR2: SGHTA, FQGTGA. Trimming removed 5 bases from V and 4 bases from J, with 16 bases in between.

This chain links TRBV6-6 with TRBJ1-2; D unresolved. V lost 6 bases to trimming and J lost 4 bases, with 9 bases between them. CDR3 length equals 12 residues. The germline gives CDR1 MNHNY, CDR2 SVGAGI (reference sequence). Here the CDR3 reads CASRESPYGYTF. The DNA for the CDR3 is TGTGCCAGCAGAGAATCACCCTATGGCTACACCTTC.

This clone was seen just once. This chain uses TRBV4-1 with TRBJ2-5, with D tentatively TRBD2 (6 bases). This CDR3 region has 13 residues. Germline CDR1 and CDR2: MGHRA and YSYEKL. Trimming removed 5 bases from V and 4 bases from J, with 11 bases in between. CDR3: CASSTGLRETQYF. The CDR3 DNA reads TGCGCCAGCAGCACGGGACTGAGAGAGACCCAGTACTTC.

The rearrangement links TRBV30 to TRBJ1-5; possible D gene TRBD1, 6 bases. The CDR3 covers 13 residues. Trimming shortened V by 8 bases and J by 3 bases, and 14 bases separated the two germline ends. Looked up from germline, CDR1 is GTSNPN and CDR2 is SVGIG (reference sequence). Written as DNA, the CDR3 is TGTGCCACATCACAGGGAAACAATCAGCCCCAGCATTTT. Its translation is CATSQGNNQPQHF.

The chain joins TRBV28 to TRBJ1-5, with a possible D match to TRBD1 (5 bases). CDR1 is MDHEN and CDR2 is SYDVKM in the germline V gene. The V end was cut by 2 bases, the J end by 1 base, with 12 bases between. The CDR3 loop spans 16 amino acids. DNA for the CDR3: TGTGCCAGCAGTTTAGTGGGGCAGGGCAGCAATCAGCCCCAGCATTTT. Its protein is CASSLVGQGSNQPQHF. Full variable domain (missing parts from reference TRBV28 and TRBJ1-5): DVKVTQSSRYLVKRTGEKVFLECVQDMDHENMFWYRQDPGLGLRLIYFSYDVKMKEKGDIPEGYSVSREKKERFSLILESASTNQTSMYLCASSLVGQGSNQPQHFGDGTRLSIL.

Written as DNA, the CDR3 is TGTGCCAGCAGCTTCTCGGGGGCAGATACGCAGTATTTT. Its translation: CASSFSGADTQYF. V gene TRBV11-2 combines with J gene TRBJ2-3; a weak D match, TRBD2 (6 bases). Germline values: CDR1 SGHAT, CDR2 FQNNGV. V gave up 3 bases and J gave up 4 bases, with 8 bases separating them. CDR3 length: 13 amino acids.

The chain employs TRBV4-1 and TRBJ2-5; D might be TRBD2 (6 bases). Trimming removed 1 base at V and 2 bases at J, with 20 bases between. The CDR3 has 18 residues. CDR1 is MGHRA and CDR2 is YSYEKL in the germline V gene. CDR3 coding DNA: TGCGCCAGCAGCCAAGTGCCACTAGCCGCATCTCGGCAAGAGACCCAGTACTTC. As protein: CASSQVPLAASRQETQYF.

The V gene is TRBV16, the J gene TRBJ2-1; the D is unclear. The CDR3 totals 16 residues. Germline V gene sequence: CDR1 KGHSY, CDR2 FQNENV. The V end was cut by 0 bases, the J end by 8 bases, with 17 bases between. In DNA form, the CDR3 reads TGTGCCAGCAGCCAATCGTCCCAGCCGGCAGGCGATGAGCAGTTCTTC. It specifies CASSQSSQPAGDEQFF.

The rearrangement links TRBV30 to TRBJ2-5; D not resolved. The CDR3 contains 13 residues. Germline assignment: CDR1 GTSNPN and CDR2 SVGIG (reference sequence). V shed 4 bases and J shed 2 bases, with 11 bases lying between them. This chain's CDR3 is CAWNDGIQETQYF. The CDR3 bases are TGTGCCTGGAACGACGGAATACAAGAGACCCAGTACTTC.

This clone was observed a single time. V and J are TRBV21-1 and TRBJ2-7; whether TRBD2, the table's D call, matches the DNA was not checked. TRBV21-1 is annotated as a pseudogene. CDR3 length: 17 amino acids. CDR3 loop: CASSKSTTTSHSYEQYF. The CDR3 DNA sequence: TGTGCCAGCAGCAAATCCACCACGACTTCTCACTCCTACGAGCAGTACTTC.

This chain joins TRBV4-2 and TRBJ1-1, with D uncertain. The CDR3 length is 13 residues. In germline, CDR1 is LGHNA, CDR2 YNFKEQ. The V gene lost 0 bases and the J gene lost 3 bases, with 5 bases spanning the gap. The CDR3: CASSQEKYTEAFF. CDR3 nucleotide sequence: TGTGCCAGCAGCCAAGAAAAGTACACTGAAGCTTTCTTT.

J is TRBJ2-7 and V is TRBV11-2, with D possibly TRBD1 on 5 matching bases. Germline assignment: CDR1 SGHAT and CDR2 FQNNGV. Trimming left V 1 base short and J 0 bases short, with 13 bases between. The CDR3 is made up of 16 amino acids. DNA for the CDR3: TGTGCCAGCAGCTTAGTATTGCAGGGAAGCTCCTACGAGCAGTACTTC. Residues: CASSLVLQGSSYEQYF.

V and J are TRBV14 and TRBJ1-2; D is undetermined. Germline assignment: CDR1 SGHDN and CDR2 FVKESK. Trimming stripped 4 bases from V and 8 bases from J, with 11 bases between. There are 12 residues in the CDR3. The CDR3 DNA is TGTGCCAGCAGCCGCTCGGACTGGGGCTACACCTTC. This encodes CASSRSDWGYTF.

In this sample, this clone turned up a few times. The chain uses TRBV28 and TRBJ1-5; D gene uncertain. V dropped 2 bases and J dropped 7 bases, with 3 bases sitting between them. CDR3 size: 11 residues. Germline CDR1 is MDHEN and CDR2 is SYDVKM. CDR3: CASSLGQPQHF. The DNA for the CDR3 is TGTGCCAGCAGTTTAGGACAGCCCCAGCATTTT.

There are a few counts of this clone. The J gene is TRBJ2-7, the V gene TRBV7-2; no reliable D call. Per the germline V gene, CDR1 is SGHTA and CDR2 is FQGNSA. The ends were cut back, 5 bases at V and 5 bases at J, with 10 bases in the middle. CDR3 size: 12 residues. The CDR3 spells CASSIGSHEQYF. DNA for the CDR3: TGTGCCAGCAGCATCGGCAGCCACGAGCAGTACTTC.

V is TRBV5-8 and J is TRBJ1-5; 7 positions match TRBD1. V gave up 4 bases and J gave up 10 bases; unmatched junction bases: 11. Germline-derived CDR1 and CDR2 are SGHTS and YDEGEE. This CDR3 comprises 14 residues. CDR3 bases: TGTGCCAGCAGCCTAGGGACAGCCGGTTTACCCCAGCATTTT. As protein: CASSLGTAGLPQHF.

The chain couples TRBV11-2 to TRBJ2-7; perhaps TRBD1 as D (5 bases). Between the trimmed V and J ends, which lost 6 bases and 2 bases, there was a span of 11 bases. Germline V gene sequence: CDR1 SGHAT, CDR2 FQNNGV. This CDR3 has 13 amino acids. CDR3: CASRIGAPYEQYF. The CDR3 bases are TGTGCCAGCAGGATTGGGGCCCCCTACGAGCAGTACTTC.

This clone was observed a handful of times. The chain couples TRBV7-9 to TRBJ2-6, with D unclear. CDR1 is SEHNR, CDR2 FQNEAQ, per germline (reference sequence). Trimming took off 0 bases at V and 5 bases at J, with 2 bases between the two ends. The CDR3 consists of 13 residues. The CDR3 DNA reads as TGTGCCAGCAGCTTAGCAAGGGCCAACGTCCTGACTTTC. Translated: CASSLARANVLTF.

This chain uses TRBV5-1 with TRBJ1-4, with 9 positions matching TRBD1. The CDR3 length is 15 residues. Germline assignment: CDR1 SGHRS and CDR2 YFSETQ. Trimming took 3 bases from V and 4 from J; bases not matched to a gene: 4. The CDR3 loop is CASSSTGGSNEKLFF. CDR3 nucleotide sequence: TGCGCCAGCAGCTCGACAGGGGGTAGTAATGAAAAACTGTTTTTT. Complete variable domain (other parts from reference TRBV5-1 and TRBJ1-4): KAGVTQTPRYLIKTRGQQVTLSCSPISGHRSVSWYQQTPGQGLQFLFEYFSETQRNKGNFPGRFSGRQFSNSRSEMNVSTLELGDSALYLCASSSTGGSNEKLFFGSGTQLSVL.

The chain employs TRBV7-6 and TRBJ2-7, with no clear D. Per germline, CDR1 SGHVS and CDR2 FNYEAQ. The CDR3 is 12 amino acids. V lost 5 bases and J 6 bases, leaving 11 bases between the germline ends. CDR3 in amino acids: CASSPTGGEQYF. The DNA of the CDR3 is TGTGCCAGCAGCCCGACCGGCGGCGAGCAGTACTTC.

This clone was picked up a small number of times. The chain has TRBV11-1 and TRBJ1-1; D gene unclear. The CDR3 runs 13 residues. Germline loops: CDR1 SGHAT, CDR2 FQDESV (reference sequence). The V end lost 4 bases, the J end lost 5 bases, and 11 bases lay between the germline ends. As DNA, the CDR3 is TGTGCCAGCAGCTCCGAAGACGGAACTGAAGCTTTCTTT. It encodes CASSSEDGTEAFF. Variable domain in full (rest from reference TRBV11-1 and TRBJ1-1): EAEVAQSPRYKITEKSQAVAFWCDPISGHATLYWYRQILGQGPELLVQFQDESVVDDSQLPKDRFSAERLKGVDSTLKIQPAELGDSAMYLCASSSEDGTEAFFGQGTRLTVV.

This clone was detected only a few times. The CDR3 DNA is TGTGCCAGCAGCCAAGTGGGATTTAGCTACGAGCAGTACTTC. Its translation: CASSQVGFSYEQYF. V is TRBV4-2 and J is TRBJ2-7; no firm D call. The CDR3 runs 14 residues. Germline assignment: CDR1 LGHNA and CDR2 YNFKEQ. Deletions cut 1 base from V and 3 bases from J, with 10 bases between.

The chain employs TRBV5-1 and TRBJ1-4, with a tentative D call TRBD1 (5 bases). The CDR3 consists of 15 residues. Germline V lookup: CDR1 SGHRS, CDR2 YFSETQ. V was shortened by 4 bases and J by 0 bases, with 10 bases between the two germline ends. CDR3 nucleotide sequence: TGCGCCAGCAGCGTCACAGGAGCAACTAATGAAAAACTGTTTTTT. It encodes CASSVTGATNEKLFF.